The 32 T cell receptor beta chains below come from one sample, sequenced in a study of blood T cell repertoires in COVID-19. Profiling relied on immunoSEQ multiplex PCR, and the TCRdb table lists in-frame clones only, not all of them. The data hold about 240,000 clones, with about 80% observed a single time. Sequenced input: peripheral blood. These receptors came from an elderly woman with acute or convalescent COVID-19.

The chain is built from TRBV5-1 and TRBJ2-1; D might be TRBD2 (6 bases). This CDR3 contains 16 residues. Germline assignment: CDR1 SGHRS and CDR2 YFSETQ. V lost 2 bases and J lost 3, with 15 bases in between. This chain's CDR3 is CASSFASREDYNEQFF. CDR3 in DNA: TGCGCCAGCAGCTTTGCTAGCAGGGAGGACTACAATGAGCAGTTCTTC.

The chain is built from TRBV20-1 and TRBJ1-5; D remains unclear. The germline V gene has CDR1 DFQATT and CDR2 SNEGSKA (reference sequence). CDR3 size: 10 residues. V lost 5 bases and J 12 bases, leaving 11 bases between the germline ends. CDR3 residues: CSAAGIVQHF. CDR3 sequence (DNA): TGCAGTGCTGCGGGAATCGTCCAGCATTTT.

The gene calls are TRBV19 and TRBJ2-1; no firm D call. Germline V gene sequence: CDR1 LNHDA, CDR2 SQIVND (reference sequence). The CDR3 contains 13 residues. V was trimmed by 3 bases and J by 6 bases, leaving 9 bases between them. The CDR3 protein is CASSMRYSNEQFF. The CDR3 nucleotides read TGTGCCAGTAGTATGAGATATTCCAATGAGCAGTTCTTC.

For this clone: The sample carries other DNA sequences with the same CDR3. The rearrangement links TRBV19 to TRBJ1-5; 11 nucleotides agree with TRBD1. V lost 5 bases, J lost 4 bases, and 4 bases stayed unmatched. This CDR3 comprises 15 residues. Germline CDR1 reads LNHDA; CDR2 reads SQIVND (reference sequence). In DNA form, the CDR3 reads TGTGCCAGTAGTGTGGACAGGGGGCTGAATCAGCCCCAGCATTTT. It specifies CASSVDRGLNQPQHF.

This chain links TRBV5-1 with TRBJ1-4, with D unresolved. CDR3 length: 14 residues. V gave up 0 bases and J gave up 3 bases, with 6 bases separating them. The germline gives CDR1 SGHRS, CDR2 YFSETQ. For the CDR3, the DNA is TGCGCCAGCAGCTTGGCTGGCCCTAATGAAAAACTGTTTTTT. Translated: CASSLAGPNEKLFF.

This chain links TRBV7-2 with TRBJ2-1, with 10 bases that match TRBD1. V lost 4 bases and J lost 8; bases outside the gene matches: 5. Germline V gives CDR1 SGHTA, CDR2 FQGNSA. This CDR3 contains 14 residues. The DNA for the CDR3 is TGTGCCAGCAGCTGGGACAGGGGAGGGGATGAGCAGTTCTTC. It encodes CASSWDRGGDEQFF.

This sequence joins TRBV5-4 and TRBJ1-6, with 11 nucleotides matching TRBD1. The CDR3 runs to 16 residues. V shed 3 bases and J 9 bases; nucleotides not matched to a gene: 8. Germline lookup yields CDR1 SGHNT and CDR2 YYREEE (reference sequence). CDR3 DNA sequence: TGTGCCAGCAGCTCGTTGCGAGGGACAGGGGGTTCACCCCTCCACTTT. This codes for CASSSLRGTGGSPLHF. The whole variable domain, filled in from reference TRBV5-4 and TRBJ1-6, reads ETGVTQSPTHLIKTRGQQVTLRCSSQSGHNTVSWYQQALGQGPQFIFQYYREEENGRGNFPPRFSGLQFPNYSSELNVNALELDDSALYLCASSSLRGTGGSPLHFGNGTRLTVT.

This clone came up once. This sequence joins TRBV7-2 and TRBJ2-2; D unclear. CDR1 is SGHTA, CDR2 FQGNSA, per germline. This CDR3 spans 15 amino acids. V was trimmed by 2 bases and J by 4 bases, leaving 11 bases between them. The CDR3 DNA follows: TGTGCCAGCAGCTTATGGTCAGATCCCACCGGGGAGCTGTTTTTT. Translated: CASSLWSDPTGELFF.

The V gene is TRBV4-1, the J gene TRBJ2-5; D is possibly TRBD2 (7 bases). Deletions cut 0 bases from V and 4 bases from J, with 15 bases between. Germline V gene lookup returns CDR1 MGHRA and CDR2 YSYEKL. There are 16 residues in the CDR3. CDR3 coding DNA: TGCGCCAGCAGCCAAGAAGGGGGGGACCGAGGAGAGACCCAGTACTTC. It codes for CASSQEGGDRGETQYF.

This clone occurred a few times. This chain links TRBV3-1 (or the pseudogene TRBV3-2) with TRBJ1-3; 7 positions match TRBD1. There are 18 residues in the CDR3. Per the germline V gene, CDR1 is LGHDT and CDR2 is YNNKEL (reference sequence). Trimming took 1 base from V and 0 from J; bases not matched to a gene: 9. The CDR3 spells CASSQGLPGQHSGNTIYF. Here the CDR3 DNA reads TGTGCCAGCAGCCAAGGACTTCCGGGACAGCACTCTGGAAACACCATATATTTT.

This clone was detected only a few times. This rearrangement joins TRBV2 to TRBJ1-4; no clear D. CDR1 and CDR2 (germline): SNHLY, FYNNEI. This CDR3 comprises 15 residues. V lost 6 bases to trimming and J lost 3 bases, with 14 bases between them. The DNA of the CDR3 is TGTGCCAGCAGGATGACGGGGTTCTCTAATGAAAAACTGTTTTTT. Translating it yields CASRMTGFSNEKLFF.

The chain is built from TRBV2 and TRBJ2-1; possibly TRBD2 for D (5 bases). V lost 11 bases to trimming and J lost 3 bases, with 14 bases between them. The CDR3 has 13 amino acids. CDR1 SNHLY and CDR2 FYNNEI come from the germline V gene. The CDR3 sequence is CAGGFTDYNEQFF. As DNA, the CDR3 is TGTGCCGGCGGGTTTACCGACTACAATGAGCAGTTCTTC.

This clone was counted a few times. The CDR3 reads CASSPPGSYNTGELFF. CDR3 nucleotide sequence: TGTGCCAGCAGCCCCCCCGGGTCCTACAACACCGGGGAGCTGTTTTTT. The chain is built from TRBV5-6 and TRBJ2-2; D is undetermined. Germline loops: CDR1 SGHDT, CDR2 YYEEEE. The CDR3 runs 16 residues. Deletions cut 4 bases from V and 2 bases from J, with 15 bases between.

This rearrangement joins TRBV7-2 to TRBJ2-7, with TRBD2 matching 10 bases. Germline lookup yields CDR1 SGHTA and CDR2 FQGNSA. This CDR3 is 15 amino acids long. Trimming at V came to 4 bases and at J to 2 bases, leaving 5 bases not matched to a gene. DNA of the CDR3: TGTGCCAGCAGCTCTCTAGCGGGGGCGCCCTACGAGCAGTACTTC. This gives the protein CASSSLAGAPYEQYF.

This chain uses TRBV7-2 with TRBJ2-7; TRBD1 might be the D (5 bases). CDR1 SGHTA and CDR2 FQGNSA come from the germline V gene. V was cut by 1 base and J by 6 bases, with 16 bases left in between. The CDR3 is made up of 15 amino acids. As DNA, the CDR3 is TGTGCCAGCAGCTTAGATCCAGGGCTCAGACCCGAGCAGTACTTC. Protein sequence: CASSLDPGLRPEQYF.

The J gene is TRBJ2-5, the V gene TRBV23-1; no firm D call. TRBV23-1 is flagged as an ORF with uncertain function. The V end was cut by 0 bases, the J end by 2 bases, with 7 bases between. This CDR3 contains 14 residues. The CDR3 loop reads CASSQSRPQETQYF. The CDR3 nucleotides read TGCGCCAGCAGTCAATCGCGTCCACAAGAGACCCAGTACTTC.

The CDR3 nucleotides are TGTGCCAGCATTCCTCCGGGACAGGGAAGAGGGGGAGCTTTCTTT. This codes for CASIPPGQGRGGAFF. The chain uses TRBV6-5 and TRBJ1-1; 9 positions match TRBD1. CDR3 size: 15 residues. V lost 7 bases to trimming and J lost 10 bases; unmatched junction nucleotides: 16. The V gene's germline CDR1 is MNHEY and CDR2 SVGAGI.

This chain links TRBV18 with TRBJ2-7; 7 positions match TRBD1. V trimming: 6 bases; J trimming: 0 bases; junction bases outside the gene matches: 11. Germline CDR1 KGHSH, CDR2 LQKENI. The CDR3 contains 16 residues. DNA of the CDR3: TGTGCCAGCTCTTCCCGACAGGGATGGAGCTCCTACGAGCAGTACTTC. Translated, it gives CASSSRQGWSSYEQYF.

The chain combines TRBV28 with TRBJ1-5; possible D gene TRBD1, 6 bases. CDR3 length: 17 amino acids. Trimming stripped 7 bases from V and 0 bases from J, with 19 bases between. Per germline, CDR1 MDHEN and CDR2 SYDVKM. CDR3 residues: CASKRGAPRYSNQPQHF. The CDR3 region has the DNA TGTGCCAGCAAGCGGGGGGCCCCGCGCTATAGCAATCAGCCCCAGCATTTT.

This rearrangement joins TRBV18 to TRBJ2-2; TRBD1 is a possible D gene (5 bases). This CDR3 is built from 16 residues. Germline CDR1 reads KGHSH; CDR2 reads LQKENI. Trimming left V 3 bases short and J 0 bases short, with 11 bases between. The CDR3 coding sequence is TGTGCCAGCTCACCTACCGGACAAGCGAACACCGGGGAGCTGTTTTTT. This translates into CASSPTGQANTGELFF.

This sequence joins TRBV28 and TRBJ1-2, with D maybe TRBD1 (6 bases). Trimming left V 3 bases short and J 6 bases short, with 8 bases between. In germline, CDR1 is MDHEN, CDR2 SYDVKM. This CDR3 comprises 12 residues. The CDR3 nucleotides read TGTGCCAGCAGTTTTCGACAGGATGGCTACACCTTC. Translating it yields CASSFRQDGYTF.

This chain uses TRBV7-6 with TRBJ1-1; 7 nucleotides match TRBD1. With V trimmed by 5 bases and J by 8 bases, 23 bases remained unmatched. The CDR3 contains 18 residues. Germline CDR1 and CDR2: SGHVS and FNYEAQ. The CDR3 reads CASSGGEAGTAKTQEAFF. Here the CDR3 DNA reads TGTGCCAGCAGCGGAGGGGAAGCAGGGACAGCAAAAACGCAAGAAGCTTTCTTT.

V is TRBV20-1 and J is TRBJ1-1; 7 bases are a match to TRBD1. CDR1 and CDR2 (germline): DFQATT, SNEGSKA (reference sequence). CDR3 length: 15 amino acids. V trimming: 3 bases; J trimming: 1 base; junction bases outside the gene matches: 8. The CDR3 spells CSASRQGRTNTEAFF. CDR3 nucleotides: TGCAGTGCTAGTAGACAGGGTCGAACGAACACTGAAGCTTTCTTT.

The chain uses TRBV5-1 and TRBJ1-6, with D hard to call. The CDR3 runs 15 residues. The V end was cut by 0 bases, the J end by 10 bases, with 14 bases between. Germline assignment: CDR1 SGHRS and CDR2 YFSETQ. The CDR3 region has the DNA TGCGCCAGCAGCTTGGGGCAGGAGGAGAGGTCACCCCTCCACTTT. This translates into CASSLGQEERSPLHF.

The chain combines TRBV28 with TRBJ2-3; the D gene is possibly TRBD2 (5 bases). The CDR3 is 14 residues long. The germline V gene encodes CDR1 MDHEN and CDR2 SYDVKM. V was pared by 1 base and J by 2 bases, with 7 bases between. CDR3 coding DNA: TGTGCCAGCAGTTTATCTAGCTACACAGATACGCAGTATTTT. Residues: CASSLSSYTDTQYF.

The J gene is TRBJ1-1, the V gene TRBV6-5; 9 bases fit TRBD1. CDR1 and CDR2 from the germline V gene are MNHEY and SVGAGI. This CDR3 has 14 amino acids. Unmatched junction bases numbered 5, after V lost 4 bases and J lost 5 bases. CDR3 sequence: CASSLDRGGTEAFF. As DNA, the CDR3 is TGTGCCAGCAGTTTGGACAGGGGAGGGACTGAAGCTTTCTTT.

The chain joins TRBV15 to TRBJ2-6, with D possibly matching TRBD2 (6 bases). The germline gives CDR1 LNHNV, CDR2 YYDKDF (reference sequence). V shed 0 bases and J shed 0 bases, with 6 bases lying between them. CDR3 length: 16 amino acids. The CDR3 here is CATSREGGSGANVLTF. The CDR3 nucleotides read TGTGCCACCAGCAGAGAGGGGGGCTCTGGGGCCAACGTCCTGACTTTC.

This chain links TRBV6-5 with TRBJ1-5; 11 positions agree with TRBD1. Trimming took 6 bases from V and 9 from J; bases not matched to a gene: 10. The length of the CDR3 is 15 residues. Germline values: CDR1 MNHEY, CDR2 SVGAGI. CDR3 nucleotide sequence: TGTGCCAGCAGCCCGGGACAGGGGGTATTAGGGCCCCAGCATTTT. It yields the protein CASSPGQGVLGPQHF.

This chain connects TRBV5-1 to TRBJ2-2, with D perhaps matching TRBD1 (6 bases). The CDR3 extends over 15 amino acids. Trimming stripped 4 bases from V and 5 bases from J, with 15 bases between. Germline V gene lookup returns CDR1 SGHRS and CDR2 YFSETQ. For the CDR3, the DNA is TGCGCCAGCAGCCTCCCGACAGGTCCAACCGGGGAGCTGTTTTTT. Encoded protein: CASSLPTGPTGELFF.

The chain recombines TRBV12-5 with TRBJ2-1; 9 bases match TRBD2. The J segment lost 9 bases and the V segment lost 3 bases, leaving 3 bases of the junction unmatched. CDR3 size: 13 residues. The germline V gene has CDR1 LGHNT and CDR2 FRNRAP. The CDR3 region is CASGLGTSFEQFF. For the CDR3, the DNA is TGTGCTAGTGGTTTAGGGACTAGCTTTGAGCAGTTCTTC.

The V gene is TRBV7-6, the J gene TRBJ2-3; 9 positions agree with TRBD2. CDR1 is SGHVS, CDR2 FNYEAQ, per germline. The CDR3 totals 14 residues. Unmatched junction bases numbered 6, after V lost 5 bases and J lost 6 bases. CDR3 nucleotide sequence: TGTGCCAGCAGCCGGGGGAGCGGGGGGGATACGCAGTATTTT. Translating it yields CASSRGSGGDTQYF.

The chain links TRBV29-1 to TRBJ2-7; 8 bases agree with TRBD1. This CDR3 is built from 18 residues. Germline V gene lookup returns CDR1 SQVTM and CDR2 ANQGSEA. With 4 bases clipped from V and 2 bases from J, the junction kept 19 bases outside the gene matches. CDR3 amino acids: CSVADGRDRTRRAYEQYF. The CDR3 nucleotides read TGCAGCGTTGCCGACGGCCGGGACAGGACCCGCCGTGCCTACGAGCAGTACTTC.